This T cell receptor (beta chain) was captured by sequencing in a study of T cell responses to AZD1222 COVID-19 vaccine. The CDR3 has 13 residues. TCRdb keeps only in-frame clones here, not all; method: immunoSEQ multiplex PCR. The sample has about 170,000 clones, 90% to 95% seen once. The specimen was peripheral blood, collected on day 0 of AZD1222 vaccination. The gene calls are TRBV21-1 and TRBJ1-2. TRBV21-1 is described as a pseudogene. This TCR was recovered from an adult in good health. CDR3 bases: TGTGCCAGCACCCTAGGAGGACGGGCAGGGAACACCTTC. It is translated as CASTLGGRAGNTF.